This TCR beta chain was obtained from a study of shared clonotypes between healthy human individuals. Study details: Each donor's CD8 memory used one plate, CD8 naive two, each CD4 subset three.

In germline, CDR1 is GTSNPN, CDR2 SVGIG (reference sequence). The CDR3 loop spans 13 amino acids. Here immunoSEQ multiplex PCR was the method, and the copy in TCRdb shows in-frame clones only, minus some. This sample carries almost 750,000 clones, roughly two thirds of them seen once, and the ten largest clones take more than 1.5%. Adult Caucasians living in Nashville, Tennessee made up all of the donors. Findings and limits, study-wide: Generally, naive subsets came out with larger estimated richness than memory subsets. Sharing across four donors was highest in naive CD4 (roughly 5%) and lowest in memory CD8 (about 0.4%).

Of note for this clone: Its antigen is undetermined.

Sequencing input: memory CD4+ T cells sorted from blood. Described subset: CD45RA-negative fraction. The clonotype was recovered from a woman aged 25 to 45 in good health. The V gene is TRBV30, the J gene TRBJ2-5, with D perhaps assigned TRBD1 or TRBD2 (5 bases each). The DNA matches TRBJ2-7 better at its end, which makes the J call doubtful. CDR3 loop: CAWRGVGLYEQYF. The CDR3 coding sequence is TGTGCCTGGAGGGGGGTGGGTCTCTACGAGCAGTACTTC.